Below are 6 T cell receptor beta chains sequenced from a single sample in a study of cytotoxic CD8 clonotypes in ibrutinib-treated CLL. TCRdb keeps only in-frame clones here, not all; method: immunoSEQ multiplex PCR. This repertoire shows a few hundred thousand clones, roughly 79% found once; its top ten account for 6.7%. The sequences come from PBMCs, collected before ibrutinib treatment. These receptors all stem from a human donor with chronic lymphocytic leukemia.

The table lists this clone with a count of one. This chain links TRBV28 with TRBJ2-5; 7 bases are a match to TRBD2. The length of the CDR3 is 13 residues. The J segment lost 5 bases and the V segment lost 7 bases, leaving 7 bases of the junction unmatched. Per germline, CDR1 MDHEN and CDR2 SYDVKM. The chain's CDR3 is CASKAGPDETQYF. The CDR3 nucleotides read TGTGCCAGCAAAGCGGGACCGGATGAGACCCAGTACTTC.

This clone occurred a few times. The V call is TRBV5-1, the J call TRBJ2-1, with a possible D match to TRBD1 (6 bases). With 4 bases removed from V and 5 bases from J, the gap between germline ends came to 13 bases. Germline lookup yields CDR1 SGHRS and CDR2 YFSETQ. The CDR3 length is 14 residues. The CDR3 bases are TGCGCCAGCAGCCGTACAGGGAAGAACAATGAGCAGTTCTTC. Encoded protein: CASSRTGKNNEQFF.

The chain carries TRBV9 and TRBJ2-5, with D unresolved. The germline V gene has CDR1 SGDLS and CDR2 YYNGEE. There are 17 residues in the CDR3. V was cut by 0 bases and J by 1 base, with 16 bases left in between. DNA of the CDR3: TGTGCCAGCAGCGTAGGGGTTGGAGTCGCCTCCCAAGAGACCCAGTACTTC. Translating it yields CASSVGVGVASQETQYF.

With regard to this clone: Its ends do not fully match the called genes, so a read error is possible. The chain couples TRBV11-2 to TRBJ2-1; 10 bases align to TRBD2. CDR1 is SGHAT, CDR2 FQNNGV, per germline. The CDR3 is 14 residues long. CDR3 in amino acids: CASRLAGGDNEQFF. The CDR3 coding sequence is TGTGCCAGCAGGTTAGCGGGAGGAGACAATGAGCAGTTCTTC.

V is TRBV11-2 and J is TRBJ2-1, with TRBD2 matching 10 bases. The V gene's germline CDR1 is SGHAT and CDR2 FQNNGV. V lost 7 bases and J lost 2; bases outside the gene matches: 5. This CDR3 has 15 amino acids. The CDR3 spells CASTGAGGTYNEQFF. The DNA for the CDR3 is TGTGCCAGCACCGGAGCGGGAGGGACCTACAATGAGCAGTTCTTC. Together with reference TRBV11-2 and TRBJ2-1, the CDR3 gives the full variable domain: EAGVAQSPRYKIIEKRQSVAFWCNPISGHATLYWYQQILGQGPKLLIQFQNNGVVDDSQLPKDRFSAERLKGVDSTLKIQPAKLEDSAVYLCASTGAGGTYNEQFFGPGTRLTVL.

The chain employs TRBV27 and TRBJ1-2; D gene uncertain. Trimming removed 0 bases from V and 2 bases from J, with 10 bases in between. The CDR3 is made up of 15 amino acids. The germline CDR1 and CDR2 sequences are MNHEY and SMNVEV (reference sequence). The CDR3 DNA reads as TGTGCCAGCAGTTTATCGGGCAGGTGGAACTATGGCTACACCTTC. Translated, it gives CASSLSGRWNYGYTF.